This T cell receptor (beta chain) derives from a study of blood T cell repertoires in COVID-19. The CDR3 is 16 residues long. Trimming shortened V by 0 bases and J by 0 bases, and 11 bases separated the two germline ends. The germline V gene encodes CDR1 LGHNA and CDR2 YNFKEQ. Assignment of participants to cohorts was predicated upon participant-reported clinical history. In the study's own analysis: Using reference gene primer amplification, nucleated cell counts were estimated. Here immunoSEQ multiplex PCR was the method, and the copy in TCRdb shows in-frame clones only, minus some. Clone size and the V and J calls come from that table; the DNA yielded D and trimming. In the table there are a few hundred thousand clones, about four fifths of which are singletons.

The clonotype originates from a woman between 45 and 60 years old who had recovered from COVID-19. Source material: PBMCs or T cells enriched from blood (not recorded which). The chain carries TRBV4-2 and TRBJ1-1; D not resolved. The CDR3 region is CASSQEAEPMNTEAFF. CDR3 nucleotides: TGTGCCAGCAGCCAAGAGGCGGAACCTATGAACACTGAAGCTTTCTTT.